This T cell receptor (beta chain) comes out of a study of brain T cells in children with intractable seizures. This table comes from immunoSEQ multiplex PCR, and its TCRdb copy is limited to in-frame clones, with some not included. The table lists 80,000 or so clones, under 95% of them singletons. The V segment lost 6 bases and the J segment 6 bases; nucleotides outside the gene matches: 6. Germline CDR1 and CDR2: MNHEY and SVGAGI. The CDR3 loop spans 13 amino acids. Sequencing was performed on peripheral blood, taken at surgery. The source of this sequence is a girl aged 2 to 10 with Rasmussen encephalitis and intractable seizures. The V call is TRBV6-5, the J call TRBJ2-3, with 7 bases lining up with TRBD2. The CDR3 sequence is CASRTRLADTQYF. In nucleotides, the CDR3 is TGTGCCAGCAGAACCAGACTAGCCGATACGCAGTATTTT.